The 27 T cell receptor beta chains presented below share a single source sample, sequenced in a study of T cells in localized non-small cell lung cancer. The table came from immunoSEQ multiplex PCR; TCRdb's copy has only in-frame clones and leaves some out. The sample has approximately 64,000 clones, about 90% seen once; the top ten hold about 2.1%. The sequencing here drew on peripheral blood, taken before any cancer treatment. The receptors were sampled from a woman between 35 and 70 years old with stage I lung adenocarcinoma.

V and J are TRBV5-1 and TRBJ2-1; 7 bases are a match to TRBD2. The junction had 9 bases not matched to a gene; V was cut back by 0 bases and J by 0 bases. This CDR3 has 18 amino acids. Germline V gene data show CDR1 as SGHRS and CDR2 as YFSETQ. CDR3 amino acids: CASSLASGSIDSYNEQFF. In DNA form, the CDR3 reads TGCGCCAGCAGCTTGGCTAGCGGTTCGATAGACTCCTACAATGAGCAGTTCTTC. Drawing the rest from reference TRBV5-1 and TRBJ2-1, the complete variable domain is KAGVTQTPRYLIKTRGQQVTLSCSPISGHRSVSWYQQTPGQGLQFLFEYFSETQRNKGNFPGRFSGRQFSNSRSEMNVSTLELGDSALYLCASSLASGSIDSYNEQFFGPGTRLTVL.

The chain employs TRBV19 and TRBJ1-1, with D perhaps matching TRBD1 (6 bases). The V gene's germline CDR1 is LNHDA and CDR2 SQIVND (reference sequence). Trimming cost V 3 bases and J 2 bases, with 10 bases left between them. The CDR3 runs to 14 residues. The CDR3 loop is CASSIIGGNTEAFF. The CDR3 nucleotides read TGTGCCAGTAGTATCATAGGGGGAAACACTGAAGCTTTCTTT. Looking up the rest from reference TRBV19 and TRBJ1-1 gives the full variable domain: DGGITQSPKYLFRKEGQNVTLSCEQNLNHDAMYWYRQDPGQGLRLIYYSQIVNDFQKGDIAEGYSVSREKKESFPLTVTSAQKNPTAFYLCASSIIGGNTEAFFGQGTRLTVV.

The V call is TRBV25-1, the J call TRBJ1-1; D is possibly TRBD1 (5 bases). Trimming shortened V by 3 bases and J by 1 base, and 12 bases separated the two germline ends. The CDR3 covers 15 residues. Germline assignment: CDR1 MGHDK and CDR2 SYGVNS. CDR3 nucleotides: TGTGCCAGCAGTGAGTGGGACCGACCGAACACTGAAGCTTTCTTT. Translation gives CASSEWDRPNTEAFF.

The chain links TRBV9 to TRBJ2-1; D is unclear. CDR1 is SGDLS, CDR2 YYNGEE, per germline. The germline V and J ends were trimmed by 4 bases and 5 bases, with 7 bases remaining between them. CDR3 length: 12 amino acids. Here the CDR3 DNA reads TGTGCCAGCAGCCTTCAAAACAATGAGCAGTTCTTC. This gives the protein CASSLQNNEQFF.

The rearrangement joins TRBV7-2 to TRBJ1-1, with D tentatively TRBD1 (6 bases). The CDR3 extends over 13 amino acids. Germline V CDR1 and CDR2: SGHTA, FQGNSA. Trimming took 4 bases from V and 3 from J, leaving 9 bases between them. The CDR3 nucleotides are TGTGCCAGCAGCTCACAGGGTGACACTGAAGCTTTCTTT. Protein product: CASSSQGDTEAFF.

The V gene is TRBV11-3, the J gene TRBJ2-1; no clear D. Germline assignment: CDR1 SGHNT and CDR2 YENEEA. This CDR3 comprises 13 residues. V dropped 5 bases and J dropped 7 bases, with 12 bases sitting between them. The CDR3 sequence is CASSHGPQNEQFF. The CDR3, as DNA: TGTGCCAGCAGCCATGGACCGCAGAATGAGCAGTTCTTC.

The chain employs TRBV11-2 and TRBJ2-7; 7 nucleotides line up with TRBD2. V trimming: 7 bases; J trimming: 4 bases; junction bases outside the gene matches: 7. Germline V gene data show CDR1 as SGHAT and CDR2 as FQNNGV. The CDR3 covers 13 residues. The CDR3 bases are TGTGCCAGCAACCCGGGGGGAGGATACGAGCAGTACTTC. The encoded protein is CASNPGGGYEQYF.

This chain connects TRBV18 to TRBJ2-2; D gene unclear. Germline V gene sequence: CDR1 KGHSH, CDR2 LQKENI. The CDR3 spans 15 residues. Trimming removed 4 bases from V and 4 bases from J, with 13 bases in between. CDR3: CASSLNVGSTGELFF. The DNA for the CDR3 is TGTGCCAGCTCACTGAATGTAGGAAGCACCGGGGAGCTGTTTTTT.

The CDR3 is CASSSPPVLREQYF. The CDR3 DNA sequence: TGTGCCAGCAGCTCCCCACCGGTATTACGAGAGCAGTACTTC. The J gene is TRBJ2-7, the V gene TRBV7-9; no clear D gene. The CDR3 loop spans 14 amino acids. V lost 4 bases to trimming and J lost 7 bases, with 17 bases between them. CDR1 and CDR2 (germline): SEHNR, FQNEAQ (reference sequence). The entire variable domain, with the rest obtained from reference TRBV7-9 and TRBJ2-7, is as follows: DTGVSQNPRHKITKRGQNVTFRCDPISEHNRLYWYRQTLGQGPEFLTYFQNEAQLEKSRLLSDRFSAERPKGSFSTLEIQRTEQGDSAMYLCASSSPPVLREQYFGPGTRLTVT.

CDR3 protein: CASSPRDSPKNNEQFF. CDR3 DNA sequence: TGTGCCAGCAGTCCTCGGGACTCCCCAAAAAACAATGAGCAGTTCTTC. The V gene is TRBV28, the J gene TRBJ2-1, with D possibly matching TRBD2 (6 bases). The CDR3 length is 16 residues. The germline V and J ends were trimmed by 5 bases and 5 bases, with 19 bases remaining between them. The V gene's germline CDR1 is MDHEN and CDR2 SYDVKM.

This chain uses TRBV19 with TRBJ1-1; the D gene is possibly TRBD1 (5 bases). This CDR3 contains 15 residues. Germline CDR1 reads LNHDA; CDR2 reads SQIVND (reference sequence). V was shortened by 7 bases and J by 6 bases, with 21 bases between the two germline ends. This CDR3 reads CASIDILAGAAEAFF. The CDR3 DNA reads as TGTGCCAGTATTGATATCCTGGCTGGGGCGGCTGAAGCTTTCTTT. Looking up the rest from reference TRBV19 and TRBJ1-1 gives the full variable domain: DGGITQSPKYLFRKEGQNVTLSCEQNLNHDAMYWYRQDPGQGLRLIYYSQIVNDFQKGDIAEGYSVSREKKESFPLTVTSAQKNPTAFYLCASIDILAGAAEAFFGQGTRLTVV.

The chain recombines TRBV23-1 with TRBJ2-2, with TRBD1 matching 9 bases. TRBV23-1 is recorded as an ORF, its role being uncertain. With 0 bases clipped from V and 6 bases from J, the junction kept 20 bases outside the gene matches. The CDR3 runs to 21 residues. The DNA for the CDR3 is TGCGCCAGCAGTCAATCGGGGAAAGCGGGACAGGGAACCCGATCAGCCGGGGAGCTGTTTTTT. Its translation is CASSQSGKAGQGTRSAGELFF.

The chain employs TRBV27 and TRBJ1-5; D gene unclear. The CDR3 sequence is 15 residues long. Germline V gives CDR1 MNHEY, CDR2 SMNVEV (reference sequence). Trimming left V 5 bases short and J 4 bases short, with 15 bases between. The CDR3, as DNA: TGTGCCAGCAGTCCACTTCTGGGGATAAATCAGCCCCAGCATTTT. Translated: CASSPLLGINQPQHF.

The V gene is TRBV29-1, the J gene TRBJ1-1; possible D gene TRBD1, 5 bases. Germline V lookup: CDR1 SQVTM, CDR2 ANQGSEA. The CDR3 runs 12 residues. V lost 2 bases, J lost 5 bases, and 9 bases lay in between. CDR3 region: CSVERGLTEAFF. Written as DNA, the CDR3 is TGCAGCGTTGAACGGGGGTTAACTGAAGCTTTCTTT.

This sequence joins TRBV2 and TRBJ1-1; weak D call: TRBD1 (6 bases). Germline V gene sequence: CDR1 SNHLY, CDR2 FYNNEI. The V end was cut by 8 bases, the J end by 1 base, with 14 bases between. CDR3 length equals 14 residues. The CDR3 is CASGIPGQNTEAFF. The CDR3 coding sequence is TGTGCCAGCGGAATACCGGGACAGAACACTGAAGCTTTCTTT.

J is TRBJ2-7 and V is TRBV5-6, with D uncertain. The CDR3 length is 13 residues. The V end lost 0 bases, the J end lost 1 base, and 5 bases lay between the germline ends. Germline assignment: CDR1 SGHDT and CDR2 YYEEEE. CDR3 DNA: TGTGCCAGCAGCTTGGCCGGATCCTACGAGCAGTACTTC. This gives the protein CASSLAGSYEQYF. The full variable domain, completed using reference TRBV5-6 and TRBJ2-7, is DAGVTQSPTHLIKTRGQQVTLRCSPKSGHDTVSWYQQALGQGPQFIFQYYEEEERQRGNFPDRFSGHQFPNYSSELNVNALLLGDSALYLCASSLAGSYEQYFGPGTRLTVT.

The rearrangement links TRBV11-2 to TRBJ1-2; no firm D call. CDR3 length: 15 residues. V was cut by 1 base and J by 4 bases, with 13 bases left in between. The germline V gene has CDR1 SGHAT and CDR2 FQNNGV. The CDR3 coding sequence is TGTGCCAGCAGCTTAGGAGAGGGTCCGGGCTATGGCTACACCTTC. This encodes CASSLGEGPGYGYTF.

The rearrangement joins TRBV4-1 to TRBJ1-2; tentative D call: TRBD1 (5 bases). Per the germline V gene, CDR1 is MGHRA and CDR2 is YSYEKL. The ends were cut back, 0 bases at V and 5 bases at J, with 10 bases in the middle. The CDR3 spans 14 residues. In DNA, the CDR3 is TGCGCCAGCAGCCAAGATGAGGGGAAATATGGCTACACCTTC. Its protein is CASSQDEGKYGYTF.

This clone appeared once. The chain combines TRBV14 with TRBJ1-5, with D unresolved. Germline V gene sequence: CDR1 SGHDN, CDR2 FVKESK. The V end lost 4 bases, the J end lost 10 bases, and 14 bases lay between the germline ends. The CDR3 length is 13 residues. DNA of the CDR3: TGTGCCAGCAGCCCAAGTCAGATGGACCCCCAGCATTTT. Translation gives CASSPSQMDPQHF. The whole variable domain, filled in from reference TRBV14 and TRBJ1-5, reads EAGVTQFPSHSVIEKGQTVTLRCDPISGHDNLYWYRRVMGKEIKFLLHFVKESKQDESGMPNNRFLAERTGGTYSTLKVQPAELEDSGVYFCASSPSQMDPQHFGDGTRLSIL.

This clone was detected a few times. The CDR3 reads CATSRDQLAGWFPSSTDTQYF. CDR3 in DNA: TGTGCCACCAGCAGAGATCAATTAGCTGGTTGGTTTCCTTCCAGCACAGATACGCAGTATTTT. The chain has TRBV15 and TRBJ2-3; D is ambiguous. The length of the CDR3 is 21 residues. Germline loops: CDR1 LNHNV, CDR2 YYDKDF (reference sequence). V lost 0 bases, J lost 0 bases, and 25 bases lay in between. Filled out from reference TRBV15 and TRBJ2-3, the complete variable domain reads DAMVIQNPRYQVTQFGKPVTLSCSQTLNHNVMYWYQQKSSQAPKLLFHYYDKDFNNEADTPDNFQSRRPNTSFCFLDIRSPGLGDTAMYLCATSRDQLAGWFPSSTDTQYFGPGTRLTVL.

The V call is TRBV5-5, the J call TRBJ2-7; D tentatively fits TRBD1 or TRBD2 (5 bases each). V was pared by 0 bases and J by 0 bases, with 10 bases between. The length of the CDR3 is 15 residues. CDR1 and CDR2 (germline): SGHKS, YYEKEE (reference sequence). The CDR3 spells CASSLDGASSYEQYF. CDR3 coding DNA: TGTGCCAGCAGCTTGGACGGGGCGAGCTCCTACGAGCAGTACTTC.

This rearrangement joins TRBV2 to TRBJ1-1, with unresolved D. Germline V gene lookup returns CDR1 SNHLY and CDR2 FYNNEI. The length of the CDR3 is 14 residues. Trimming took 6 bases from V and 3 from J, leaving 14 bases between them. In DNA form, the CDR3 reads TGTGCCAGCAGCGGAGTCCGCGAGGACACTGAAGCTTTCTTT. Protein sequence: CASSGVREDTEAFF.

The chain has TRBV5-6 and TRBJ2-5; 7 nucleotides match TRBD2. Germline values: CDR1 SGHDT, CDR2 YYEEEE. This CDR3 is built from 17 residues. V dropped 3 bases and J dropped 5; count of bases not matched to a gene: 16. In nucleotides, the CDR3 is TGTGCCAGCAGCTCCAGGGAGGGCGGGCCCCGAAGTGAGACCCAGTACTTC. This gives the protein CASSSREGGPRSETQYF.

DNA for the CDR3: TGTGCCAGAGATCAGGACGTTGACACCGGGGAGCTGTTTTTT. It codes for CARDQDVDTGELFF. This chain uses TRBV2 with TRBJ2-2; D is unclear. Germline V gives CDR1 SNHLY, CDR2 FYNNEI. The CDR3 extends over 14 amino acids. The germline V and J ends were trimmed by 9 bases and 3 bases, with 14 bases remaining between them. Full variable domain (rest looked up from reference TRBV2 and TRBJ2-2): EPEVTQTPSHQVTQMGQEVILRCVPISNHLYFYWYRQILGQKVEFLVSFYNNEISEKSEIFDDQFSVERPDGSNFTLKIRSTKLEDSAMYFCARDQDVDTGELFFGEGSRLTVL.

The chain links TRBV10-3 to TRBJ1-5; a weak D match, TRBD1 (5 bases). Germline V CDR1 and CDR2: ENHRY, SYGVKD. CDR3 size: 16 residues. The V end was cut by 10 bases, the J end by 0 bases, with 19 bases between. The CDR3 DNA follows: TGTGCCACCGGTCCTCAGGGAGGGGATAGCAATCAGCCCCAGCATTTT. Translation: CATGPQGGDSNQPQHF.

The J gene is TRBJ1-2, the V gene TRBV28; 8 nucleotides line up with TRBD1. Germline CDR1 and CDR2: MDHEN and SYDVKM. The CDR3 is 14 residues long. Trimming removed 4 bases from V and 4 bases from J; junction bases left unmatched: 5. In DNA, the CDR3 is TGTGCCAGCAGTTCCGGACAGGGCTCCTATGGCTACACCTTC. Its protein is CASSSGQGSYGYTF.

The chain links TRBV28 to TRBJ1-2, with TRBD1 matching 10 bases. V gave up 3 bases and J gave up 5 bases; unmatched junction bases: 6. Germline V lookup: CDR1 MDHEN, CDR2 SYDVKM. The CDR3 runs to 15 residues. The CDR3 DNA reads TGTGCCAGCAGTTTCGGGACAGGGGCGGGTTATGGCTACACCTTC. This codes for CASSFGTGAGYGYTF.